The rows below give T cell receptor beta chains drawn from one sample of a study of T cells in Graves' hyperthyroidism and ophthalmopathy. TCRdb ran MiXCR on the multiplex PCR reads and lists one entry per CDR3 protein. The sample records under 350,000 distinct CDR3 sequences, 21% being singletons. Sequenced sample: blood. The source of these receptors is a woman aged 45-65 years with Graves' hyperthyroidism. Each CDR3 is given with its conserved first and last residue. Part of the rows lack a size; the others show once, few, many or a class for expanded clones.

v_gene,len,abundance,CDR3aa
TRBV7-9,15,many,CASSLGTGSQETQYF
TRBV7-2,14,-,CASSYGLAGYAQFF
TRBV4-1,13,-,CASSVLVVDEQFF
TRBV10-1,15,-,CASSSGTQKWETQYF
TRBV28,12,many,CASETRRDTQYF
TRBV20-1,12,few,CSAADSFTEAFF
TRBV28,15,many,CASSLAQGIPYGYTF
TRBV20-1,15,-,CSARDRLAAYNEQFF
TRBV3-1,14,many,CASSRGRSDTEAFF
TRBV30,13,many,CAWSGQNNSPLHF
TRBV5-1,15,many,CASSKRQGVNTEAFF
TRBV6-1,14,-,CASTDGWYHNEQFF
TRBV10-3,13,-,CAIQDSGANVLTF
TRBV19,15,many,CASRLRQGNTGELFF
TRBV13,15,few,CVSSLGGRAHNEQFF
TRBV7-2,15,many,CASSFDRSLNYGYTF
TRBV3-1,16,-,CASSQGRQGYTGELFF
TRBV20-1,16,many,CSANWRSGSLYNEQFF
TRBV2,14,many,CASSEARGGGGYTF
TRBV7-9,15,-,CASSSTSGRAGEQYF
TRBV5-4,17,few,CASSLAFGGSFTGELFF
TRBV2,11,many,CASTGFPIAFF
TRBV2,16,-,CASSRAGGTGNEKLFF
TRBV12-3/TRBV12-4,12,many,CASSFLYNEQFF
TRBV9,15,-,CASSVAVSGYNEQFF